This is a list of T cell receptor beta chains from one sample in a study of T-cell reconstitution after alpha-beta-depleted transplantation in children. Each CDR3 protein is one row after TCRdb ran MiXCR on the PCR reads. The profile shows 500,000 to 600,000 distinct CDR3 sequences, around a third of them singletons. Source: PBMCs from the stem cell graft donor, taken from the stem cell graft. Source of these receptors: a human donor who donated a stem cell graft to a child with aplastic anemia. The CDR3 runs from the conserved cysteine through the conserved F or W. A D gene is named only where the DNA matches it firmly. Only some rows state a clone size, as once, few, many or a class for expanded clones.

j_call d_call cdr3_length v_call clone_size cdr3_nt cdr3_aa
TRBJ2-7 TRBD1 12 TRBV29-1 few TGCAGCGTTGTTGGGGACAGGGGCGAGCAGTACTTC CSVVGDRGEQYF
TRBJ2-1 - 15 TRBV5-5 - TGTGCCAGCAGCTTGGCGGGGCCGGGGTACAATGAGCAGTTCTTC CASSLAGPGYNEQFF
TRBJ1-1 - 12 TRBV12-3/TRBV12-4 - TGTGCCAGCACCTCAGACAGATCTAAAGCTTTCTTT CASTSDRSKAFF
TRBJ2-3 TRBD2 16 TRBV12-3/TRBV12-4 - TGTGCCAGCAGTTTACCTGAGCGGGAAGAGATAGATACGCAGTATTTT CASSLPEREEIDTQYF
TRBJ2-1 - 13 TRBV6-5 few TGTGCCAGCAGTTACGGCACTAGTCGCGAGCAGTTCTTC CASSYGTSREQFF
TRBJ2-3 TRBD2 14 TRBV10-3 - TGTGCCATCAGTGATAGCGGGAGGCCAGATACGCAGTATTTT CAISDSGRPDTQYF
TRBJ2-1 TRBD1 14 TRBV29-1 few TGCAGCATACCGGGACAGGGATCCTACAATGAGCAGTTCTTC CSIPGQGSYNEQFF
TRBJ1-1 - 14 TRBV12-3/TRBV12-4 few TGTGCCAGCAGCAGCCAGGCTGGCGGAACTGAAGCTTTCTTT CASSSQAGGTEAFF
TRBJ1-2 TRBD1 16 TRBV20-1 - TGCAGTGCTAGAGATGAACAGGGGTCCCCTCCATGGGGCTACACCTTC CSARDEQGSPPWGYTF
TRBJ1-1 - 14 TRBV11-3 - TGTGCCAGCAGCTTTCGGGGTTACAACACTGAAGCTTTCTTT CASSFRGYNTEAFF
TRBJ2-1 - 14 TRBV7-9 - TGTGCCAGCAGCTTAGCGAGAGGGCCCAATGAGCAGTTCTTC CASSLARGPNEQFF
TRBJ1-6 TRBD1 17 TRBV12-3/TRBV12-4 few TGTGCCAGCAGTTTAGGTGCGGACAGGGGACCGAATTCACCCCTCCACTTT CASSLGADRGPNSPLHF
TRBJ1-4 TRBD1 13 TRBV20-1 few TGCAGTGCTTTGGGACAGCTAGGTGAAAAACTGTTTTTT CSALGQLGEKLFF
TRBJ2-3 - 13 TRBV29-1 few TGCAGCGTTGGGGGCCATAGCACAGATACGCAGTATTTT CSVGGHSTDTQYF
TRBJ2-7 - 14 TRBV9 few TGTGCCAGCAGCGAGGACGCCTATACCGGCGAGCAGTACTTC CASSEDAYTGEQYF
TRBJ2-1 TRBD2 15 TRBV6-1 few TGTGCCAGCAGTGAAGCGCTAGCGGGAGCCAATGAGCAGTTCTTC CASSEALAGANEQFF
TRBJ1-4 - 16 TRBV4-2 - TGTGCCAGCAGCCATCTCCAGACTGCAACTAATGAAAAACTGTTTTTT CASSHLQTATNEKLFF
TRBJ2-2 TRBD1 11 TRBV20-1 - TGCAGTGCCAGGGGGTTCGAAGGGCTGTTTTTT CSARGFEGLFF
TRBJ2-1 TRBD2 15 TRBV29-1 - TGCAGCGTTGAGGTCCTAGCGGGTACCTACAATGAGCAGTTCTTC CSVEVLAGTYNEQFF
TRBJ2-5 - 16 TRBV6-2/TRBV6-3 - TGTGCCAGCAGTTACTCTGAAGGCGGGACACAAGAGACCCAGTACTTC CASSYSEGGTQETQYF
TRBJ2-7 TRBD1 15 TRBV5-1 few TGCGCCAGCAGCCCGGTGGGGACAGTTGTCGAAGAGCAGTACTTC CASSPVGTVVEEQYF
TRBJ2-1 - 16 TRBV5-1 few TGCGCCAGCAGCTTGGTCGTGGTGAACCTCTACAATGAGCAGTTCTTC CASSLVVVNLYNEQFF
TRBJ2-7 TRBD1 14 TRBV5-6 - TGTGCCAGCAGCTGGGACAGGGCGATTGGTGAGCAGTACTTC CASSWDRAIGEQYF
TRBJ1-5 TRBD1 15 TRBV29-1 - TGCAGCGTTGGACAGGGGGCTGGGGGCAATCAGCCCCAGCATTTT CSVGQGAGGNQPQHF
TRBJ2-1 - 13 TRBV5-4 few TGTGCCAGCAGCTTTCCTATAAACAATGAGCAGTTCTTC CASSFPINNEQFF
TRBJ1-1 - 15 TRBV12-3/TRBV12-4 - TGTGCCAGCAGTTCATACCGGACACTGAACACTGAAGCTTTCTTT CASSSYRTLNTEAFF
TRBJ1-1 - 13 TRBV6-2/TRBV6-3 - TGTGCCAGCAGCCCCACAGGGTACACTGAAGCTTTCTTT CASSPTGYTEAFF
TRBJ2-7 - 17 TRBV4-3 - TGCGCCAGCAGCCAAGTCGTCCGGGGCAGGGGGGACCACGAGCAGTACTTC CASSQVVRGRGDHEQYF
TRBJ1-6 - 16 TRBV6-2/TRBV6-3 - TGTGCCAGCAGTTACTCAGCGGCAGGGAGGAATTCACCCCTCCACTTT CASSYSAAGRNSPLHF
TRBJ2-1 TRBD2 15 TRBV12-3/TRBV12-4 few TGTGCCAGCAGTTTATCGGCTAGCGGGAGAAATGAGCAGTTCTTC CASSLSASGRNEQFF
TRBJ2-1 - 14 TRBV18 few TGTGCCAGCTCACCGTTACAGGAGGACCGTGAGCAGTTCTTC CASSPLQEDREQFF
TRBJ2-1 - 13 TRBV24-1 - TGTGCCACGTCGGGACGCGTCCACAATGAGCAGTTCTTC CATSGRVHNEQFF
TRBJ2-7 - 15 TRBV4-2 - TGTGCCAGCAGCCAAGATCCTAGGGTCGCCTACGAGCAGTACTTC CASSQDPRVAYEQYF
TRBJ1-1 - 16 TRBV19 - TGTGCCAGTAGTATAGAACGAAAGGCTTCCCACACTGAAGCTTTCTTT CASSIERKASHTEAFF
TRBJ2-6 - 16 TRBV15 few TGTGCCACCAGCAGAGATCTTGGGACTGGGGCCAACGTCCTGACTTTC CATSRDLGTGANVLTF
TRBJ1-5 - 11 TRBV10-3 few TGTGCCACCATGGAGGGTCAGCCCCAGCATTTT CATMEGQPQHF
TRBJ2-4 TRBD1 15 TRBV20-1 - TGCAGTGCTATCCTAGGGGACAGGGTTGAAAACATTCAGTACTTC CSAILGDRVENIQYF
TRBJ2-7 TRBD2 15 TRBV12-3/TRBV12-4 - TGTGCCAGCAGTTTGTCGGCTAGCGGCTCCTACGAGCAGTACTTC CASSLSASGSYEQYF
TRBJ2-2 - 13 TRBV9 few TGTGCCAGCAGCCGCGCTGAGTCCGGGGAGCTGTTTTTT CASSRAESGELFF
TRBJ2-7 TRBD2 15 TRBV6-5 many TGTGCCAGCAGTTCCCGACTAGCGGGAGCCTACGAGCAGTACTTC CASSSRLAGAYEQYF
TRBJ2-1 - 13 TRBV7-7 - TGTGCCAGCGGTCTTGCGGGGTCCGGAGAGCAGTTCTTC CASGLAGSGEQFF
TRBJ2-1 TRBD2 14 TRBV3-1 - TGTGCCAGCAGCCACATAGAACGGCCTCCGGGGGGGTTCTTC CASSHIERPPGGFF
TRBJ2-7 TRBD1 14 TRBV20-1 - TGCAGTGCGACCGGGACAGGGTACCCCTACGAGCAGTACTTC CSATGTGYPYEQYF
TRBJ2-1 - 15 TRBV12-3/TRBV12-4 few TGTGCCAGCACAAATTCAGGAAACAGGAACAATGAGCAGTTCTTC CASTNSGNRNNEQFF
TRBJ2-1 TRBD1 15 TRBV14 few TGTGCCAGCAGCGCCCGGGACAGGGGGCGGGATGAGCAGTTCTTC CASSARDRGRDEQFF
TRBJ1-1 - 13 TRBV12-3/TRBV12-4 many TGTGCCAGCAGTTTAGAGCCGGGATCTGAAGCTTTCTTT CASSLEPGSEAFF